A selection of T cell receptor beta chains follows, all from one sample in a study of blood T cell repertoires in COVID-19. Generated by immunoSEQ multiplex PCR, the TCRdb table keeps only in-frame clones and is missing some. The table includes around 140,000 clones, 87% detected once. Sequencing was carried out using peripheral blood. The receptors were sampled from a man in his forties or fifties with active COVID-19. Each CDR3 is given with its conserved first and last residue. The D gene is left open where the match is weak. Where a row states a size, it is once, few, many or the class of an expanded clone; other rows omit it.

cdr3_aa: CASSIDPRVPYNEQFF
cdr3_nt: TGTGCCAGTAGTATAGATCCCCGGGTCCCCTACAATGAGCAGTTCTTC
d_call: NA
clone_size: few
j_call: TRBJ2-1
v_call: TRBV19

cdr3_aa: CASSIGSGQGNEKLFF
cdr3_nt: TGTGCCAGTAGTATAGGATCGGGACAGGGGAATGAAAAACTGTTTTTT
d_call: TRBD1
clone_size: NA
j_call: TRBJ1-4
v_call: TRBV19

cdr3_aa: CASSREKTDTQYF
cdr3_nt: TGTGCCAGCAGCCGGGAAAAGACAGATACGCAGTATTTT
d_call: NA
clone_size: NA
j_call: TRBJ2-3
v_call: TRBV9

cdr3_aa: CASSPRQGEGNEQFF
cdr3_nt: TGTGCCAGCAGCCCCCGACAGGGCGAGGGGAATGAGCAGTTCTTC
d_call: TRBD1
clone_size: NA
j_call: TRBJ2-1
v_call: TRBV9

cdr3_aa: CASRGGLAGTDTQYF
cdr3_nt: TGTGCCAGCAGGGGGGGACTAGCGGGCACAGATACGCAGTATTTT
d_call: TRBD2
clone_size: NA
j_call: TRBJ2-3
v_call: TRBV2

cdr3_aa: CASSEDRLNGIQYF
cdr3_nt: TGTGCCAGCAGCGAGGACAGATTGAATGGCATTCAGTACTTC
d_call: NA
clone_size: NA
j_call: TRBJ2-4
v_call: TRBV7-2

cdr3_aa: CASSNGQGNLAQPQHF
cdr3_nt: TGTGCCAGCAGCAACGGACAGGGGAATCTCGCTCAGCCCCAGCATTTT
d_call: TRBD1
clone_size: once
j_call: TRBJ1-5
v_call: TRBV2

cdr3_aa: CASSRGLNYGYTF
cdr3_nt: TGTGCCAGTAGTCGCGGGCTTAACTATGGCTACACCTTC
d_call: NA
clone_size: NA
j_call: TRBJ1-2
v_call: TRBV19

cdr3_aa: CASSVMLQRSGNTIYF
cdr3_nt: TGTGCCAGCTCAGTTATGTTGCAACGCTCTGGAAACACCATATATTTT
d_call: NA
clone_size: NA
j_call: TRBJ1-3
v_call: TRBV6-6

cdr3_aa: CASKTSGDTGELFF
cdr3_nt: TGTGCCAGCAAGACTAGCGGGGACACCGGGGAGCTGTTTTTT
d_call: TRBD2
clone_size: NA
j_call: TRBJ2-2
v_call: TRBV11-3

cdr3_aa: CASSLEGQGNYGYTF
cdr3_nt: TGTGCCAGCAGCTTAGAAGGACAGGGAAACTATGGCTACACCTTC
d_call: TRBD1
clone_size: few
j_call: TRBJ1-2
v_call: TRBV7-9

cdr3_aa: CASSTVGLLSNEQFF
cdr3_nt: TGTGCCAGCAGCACAGTTGGACTACTTTCGAATGAGCAGTTCTTC
d_call: NA
clone_size: NA
j_call: TRBJ2-1
v_call: TRBV7-9

cdr3_aa: CASSYGGDAVYIQYF
cdr3_nt: TGTGCCAGCAGTTACGGAGGGGACGCCGTTTACATTCAGTACTTC
d_call: NA
clone_size: NA
j_call: TRBJ2-4
v_call: TRBV6-2/TRBV6-3

cdr3_aa: CASSSRAPGQDPVEQYF
cdr3_nt: TGCGCCAGCAGCTCAAGGGCCCCGGGACAGGACCCTGTGGAGCAGTACTTC
d_call: TRBD1
clone_size: NA
j_call: TRBJ2-7
v_call: TRBV5-1

cdr3_aa: CASLPGTANSPLHF
cdr3_nt: TGTGCCAGCTTACCCGGGACAGCTAATTCACCCCTCCACTTT
d_call: TRBD1
clone_size: NA
j_call: TRBJ1-6
v_call: TRBV18

cdr3_aa: CAWSKHSSNTGELFF
cdr3_nt: TGTGCCTGGAGTAAGCACTCCTCGAACACCGGGGAGCTGTTTTTT
d_call: NA
clone_size: NA
j_call: TRBJ2-2
v_call: TRBV30

cdr3_aa: CASSPPLRESPYEQYF
cdr3_nt: TGTGCCAGCAGCCCCCCTTTAAGGGAGTCGCCCTACGAGCAGTACTTC
d_call: NA
clone_size: NA
j_call: TRBJ2-7
v_call: TRBV7-8

cdr3_aa: CASSISGGYEQYF
cdr3_nt: TGTGCCAGCAGCATTAGCGGTGGCTACGAGCAGTACTTC
d_call: NA
clone_size: NA
j_call: TRBJ2-7
v_call: TRBV7-9

cdr3_aa: CASSQRSSGGASEQYF
cdr3_nt: TGTGCCAGCAGCCAACGATCTAGCGGGGGAGCATCCGAGCAGTACTTC
d_call: TRBD2
clone_size: NA
j_call: TRBJ2-7
v_call: TRBV3-1/TRBV3-2

cdr3_aa: CATSPYRSGNTIYF
cdr3_nt: TGTGCCACCAGCCCTTATCGTTCTGGAAACACCATATATTTT
d_call: NA
clone_size: few
j_call: TRBJ1-3
v_call: TRBV15

cdr3_aa: CASSSVAGGPYEQYF
cdr3_nt: TGTGCCAGCAGCTCAGTAGCGGGGGGGCCCTACGAGCAGTACTTC
d_call: TRBD2
clone_size: NA
j_call: TRBJ2-7
v_call: TRBV7-2

cdr3_aa: CASSLGQGRGRQFF
cdr3_nt: TGTGCCAGTTCCCTGGGACAGGGGCGGGGTCGGCAGTTCTTC
d_call: TRBD1
clone_size: NA
j_call: TRBJ2-1
v_call: TRBV19

cdr3_aa: CASSLPRGLKAEAFF
cdr3_nt: TGTGCCAGCAGCTTACCAAGGGGTCTTAAGGCTGAAGCTTTCTTT
d_call: NA
clone_size: NA
j_call: TRBJ1-1
v_call: TRBV6-2/TRBV6-3

cdr3_aa: CASSESGYGYTF
cdr3_nt: TGTGCCAGCAGTGAATCGGGCTATGGCTACACCTTC
d_call: NA
clone_size: NA
j_call: TRBJ1-2
v_call: TRBV2

cdr3_aa: CAISAQERANEQFF
cdr3_nt: TGTGCCATCAGTGCCCAAGAGAGGGCCAATGAGCAGTTCTTC
d_call: NA
clone_size: NA
j_call: TRBJ2-1
v_call: TRBV10-3

cdr3_aa: CASSLESGGGRDTQYF
cdr3_nt: TGTGCCAGCAGCTTAGAGAGCGGGGGGGGGCGAGATACGCAGTATTTT
d_call: TRBD2
clone_size: NA
j_call: TRBJ2-3
v_call: TRBV7-8

cdr3_aa: CASSSLSTGGAYEQYF
cdr3_nt: TGTGCCAGCAGTTCCCTCTCGACCGGGGGGGCCTACGAGCAGTACTTC
d_call: TRBD2
clone_size: NA
j_call: TRBJ2-7
v_call: TRBV6-2/TRBV6-3

cdr3_aa: CASSLVEYEQYF
cdr3_nt: TGCGCCAGCAGCTTGGTTGAGTACGAGCAGTACTTC
d_call: NA
clone_size: NA
j_call: TRBJ2-7
v_call: TRBV5-1

cdr3_aa: CASSNPGQGVREQYF
cdr3_nt: TGTGCCAGCAGCAATCCGGGACAGGGGGTCCGCGAGCAGTACTTC
d_call: TRBD1
clone_size: NA
j_call: TRBJ2-7
v_call: TRBV7-9

cdr3_aa: CASSHRGAGTDTQYF
cdr3_nt: TGTGCCAGCAGCCATCGGGGGGCCGGAACTGATACGCAGTATTTT
d_call: NA
clone_size: NA
j_call: TRBJ2-3
v_call: TRBV9

cdr3_aa: CASRFPGQEAFF
cdr3_nt: TGCGCCAGCCGATTTCCGGGACAGGAAGCTTTCTTT
d_call: TRBD1
clone_size: NA
j_call: TRBJ1-1
v_call: TRBV4-1

cdr3_aa: CASSLEYSSNQPQHF
cdr3_nt: TGTGCCAGCAGCTTGGAATATAGCAGCAATCAGCCCCAGCATTTT
d_call: NA
clone_size: NA
j_call: TRBJ1-5
v_call: TRBV5-8

cdr3_aa: CASGDREAFF
cdr3_nt: TGTGCCTCTGGGGACAGGGAAGCTTTCTTT
d_call: TRBD1
clone_size: few
j_call: TRBJ1-1
v_call: TRBV30

cdr3_aa: CASSTSGTSTDTQYF
cdr3_nt: TGCGCCAGCAGCACTAGCGGGACTAGCACAGATACGCAGTATTTT
d_call: TRBD2
clone_size: NA
j_call: TRBJ2-3
v_call: TRBV5-1

cdr3_aa: CASSLREGPPYEQYF
cdr3_nt: TGTGCCAGCAGCTTAAGGGAGGGTCCCCCCTACGAGCAGTACTTC
d_call: TRBD2
clone_size: NA
j_call: TRBJ2-7
v_call: TRBV7-3

cdr3_aa: CSVEPRGNYGYTF
cdr3_nt: TGCAGCGTTGAACCCAGGGGTAACTATGGCTACACCTTC
d_call: NA
clone_size: NA
j_call: TRBJ1-2
v_call: TRBV29-1

cdr3_aa: CASSLSGGYEQYF
cdr3_nt: TGCGCCAGCAGCTTGAGTGGCGGCTACGAGCAGTACTTC
d_call: NA
clone_size: NA
j_call: TRBJ2-7
v_call: TRBV5-1

cdr3_aa: CASNKRGMADTQYF
cdr3_nt: TGTGCCAGCAATAAGCGGGGAATGGCAGATACGCAGTATTTT
d_call: TRBD2
clone_size: NA
j_call: TRBJ2-3
v_call: TRBV9

cdr3_aa: CASRQNRANTEAFF
cdr3_nt: TGTGCCAGCAGGCAGAACAGGGCGAACACTGAAGCTTTCTTT
d_call: NA
clone_size: once
j_call: TRBJ1-1
v_call: TRBV6-5

cdr3_aa: CASGGTPLYEQYF
cdr3_nt: TGTGCCAGCGGAGGGACCCCCCTATACGAGCAGTACTTC
d_call: NA
clone_size: NA
j_call: TRBJ2-7
v_call: TRBV28

cdr3_aa: CASIGGNTEAFF
cdr3_nt: TGTGCCAGCATAGGGGGGAACACTGAAGCTTTCTTT
d_call: NA
clone_size: NA
j_call: TRBJ1-1
v_call: TRBV6-1

cdr3_aa: CASQQRGGFSGELFF
cdr3_nt: TGTGCCAGTCAGCAGCGGGGGGGCTTTTCCGGGGAGCTGTTTTTT
d_call: TRBD2
clone_size: NA
j_call: TRBJ2-2
v_call: TRBV5-4

cdr3_aa: CSASGTGVNTEAFF
cdr3_nt: TGCAGCGCATCCGGGACAGGGGTGAACACTGAAGCTTTCTTT
d_call: TRBD1
clone_size: NA
j_call: TRBJ1-1
v_call: TRBV29-1

cdr3_aa: CASSYGGLTEAFF
cdr3_nt: TGTGCCAGCAGCTATGGCGGACTAACTGAAGCTTTCTTT
d_call: NA
clone_size: NA
j_call: TRBJ1-1
v_call: TRBV7-9

cdr3_aa: CASSKDTGIYGYTF
cdr3_nt: TGCGCCAGCAGCAAGGACACAGGGATCTATGGCTACACCTTC
d_call: NA
clone_size: NA
j_call: TRBJ1-2
v_call: TRBV5-1

cdr3_aa: CAISDPGKYEQYF
cdr3_nt: TGTGCCATCAGTGACCCGGGAAAGTACGAGCAGTACTTC
d_call: NA
clone_size: NA
j_call: TRBJ2-7
v_call: TRBV10-3

cdr3_aa: CASSTNPGNTIYF
cdr3_nt: TGTGCCAGCAGTACAAACCCCGGAAACACCATATATTTT
d_call: NA
clone_size: NA
j_call: TRBJ1-3
v_call: TRBV6-4

cdr3_aa: CASSFGGPGTGELFF
cdr3_nt: TGTGCCAGCAGCTTCGGGGGGCCTGGGACCGGGGAGCTGTTTTTT
d_call: NA
clone_size: NA
j_call: TRBJ2-2
v_call: TRBV7-2

cdr3_aa: CASSVEHRGEGTIYF
cdr3_nt: TGTGCCAGCAGCGTAGAACACAGGGGAGAAGGCACCATATATTTT
d_call: TRBD1
clone_size: NA
j_call: TRBJ1-3
v_call: TRBV9

cdr3_aa: CASSRRQGLAGNTIYF
cdr3_nt: TGTGCCAGCAGCCGCCGACAGGGGCTAGCTGGAAACACCATATATTTT
d_call: TRBD1
clone_size: NA
j_call: TRBJ1-3
v_call: TRBV7-2

cdr3_aa: CASTPTGGSFGNTIYF
cdr3_nt: TGTGCCAGCACCCCGACAGGGGGCTCTTTTGGAAACACCATATATTTT
d_call: TRBD1
clone_size: NA
j_call: TRBJ1-3
v_call: TRBV6-6